This T cell receptor beta chain stems from a study of blood T cell repertoires in COVID-19. Overall study: Material from acute and convalescent COVID-19 was sourced from the United States, Italy and Spain.

Clones were read by immunoSEQ multiplex PCR, and TCRdb kept only the in-frame ones, dropping some. Of 200,000 to 250,000 clones in the sample, roughly 89% were seen once. This clone was detected only once. Germline CDR1 MNHEY, CDR2 SVGEGT. The CDR3 runs 16 residues. Trimming stripped 4 bases from V and 0 bases from J, with 15 bases between. Sequencing was carried out using peripheral blood. This chain uses TRBV6-2 or TRBV6-3 with TRBJ1-2; D might be TRBD1 (6 bases). The TCR sequence derives from a man aged 30 to 45 who had recovered from COVID-19. In DNA, the CDR3 is TGTGCCAGCAGTTGGTCCCGGGACACCGCTAACTATGGCTACACCTTC. Its protein is CASSWSRDTANYGYTF.